This TCR beta chain was retrieved from a study of patients and donors after allogeneic stem cell transplantation (TCRdb year 2020). Including the terminal cysteine and phenylalanine, the CDR3 comprises 11 residues. Only the CDR3 portion is preserved as DNA: 33 bases, with reading frame beginning at the first base. V loses 3 bases of germline sequence and J loses 5 bases, and the interval between the two ends is 7 bases. The germline V gene yields SQVTM for CDR1 and ANQGSEA for CDR2. Receptor libraries were prepared by RT-PCR. For sequencing, a NextSeq 550 was employed. The raw public data were reprocessed by TCRdb itself: fastp quality trimming at Q25, MiXCR clonotype calling, in-frame beta chains only. Every distinct CDR3 protein forms one entry, paired with its most common genes and DNA. This sample has about 410,000 distinct CDR3 sequences in its table, and roughly 17% of those were observed once. Together, the top ten hold 7.2% of the sample.

Regarding this clonotype: The clone's antigen remains unknown. There are no base qualities to consult, and no much larger clone falls within one base.

The source material was blood, either unsorted or a sorted T cell fraction (not recorded which). The chain links TRBV29-1 with TRBJ1-2, with the D gene uncertain. The TCR was taken from a human donor who was either an allogeneic HSCT recipient or a stem cell or donor lymphocyte infusion donor (not recorded which). It is not recorded whose cells these are; they may come from a transplant donor. The DNA sequence reads TGCAGCGTTGACAACGGGTATGGCTACACCTTC. The resulting protein is CSVDNGYGYTF.